The 2 T cell receptor beta chains presented below share a single source sample, sequenced in a study of blood T cell repertoires in COVID-19. Generated by immunoSEQ multiplex PCR, the TCRdb table keeps only in-frame clones and is missing some. Among about 250,000 clones, approximately 85% were seen once, and the ten largest hold roughly 6.2%. The source material was peripheral blood. The receptors come from an elderly woman with COVID-19, enrolled during active disease.

The rearrangement links TRBV5-1 to TRBJ2-3, with D possibly being TRBD2 (6 bases). This CDR3 contains 19 residues. The V and J ends lost 0 bases and 1 base respectively, with 21 bases between them. Per germline, CDR1 SGHRS and CDR2 YFSETQ. The CDR3 is CASSLVRTTIPGGTDTQYF. The CDR3 DNA sequence: TGCGCCAGCAGCTTGGTGCGGACTACTATACCCGGCGGCACAGATACGCAGTATTTT.

The chain joins TRBV15 to TRBJ2-1; D might be TRBD2 (6 bases). The CDR3 runs 17 residues. Germline-derived CDR1 and CDR2 are LNHNV and YYDKDF (reference sequence). Trimming pared 2 bases from V and 2 bases from J, leaving 16 bases between. This CDR3 reads CATSRFRGTVPYNEQFF. The CDR3 region has the DNA TGTGCCACCAGCAGATTCCGCGGGACTGTCCCCTACAATGAGCAGTTCTTC.